This T cell receptor (beta chain) was observed in a study of technical replicates of blood from several donors. The repertoire was sequenced with immunoSEQ multiplex PCR; TCRdb's copy has only in-frame clones and lacks some. This table holds some 81,000 clones, 91% found once. Specimen: T cells isolated from PBMCs. This TCR was sampled from a human donor in good health.

The CDR3 region is CASSSLRDNLMNTEAFF. The CDR3 DNA reads TGCGCCAGCAGCTCCCTCCGGGATAACCTTATGAACACTGAAGCTTTCTTT. The gene calls are TRBV4-1 and TRBJ1-1; D gene ambiguous. The CDR3 length is 17 residues. The germline V gene has CDR1 MGHRA and CDR2 YSYEKL. V was clipped by 5 bases and J by 0 bases, with 19 bases between them.